The rows below give T cell receptor beta chains drawn from one sample of a study of PD-L1 blockade in urothelial cancer. Measured with immunoSEQ multiplex PCR; TCRdb has only the in-frame clones, and not every one. The repertoire holds around 60,000 clones, with 65% to 90% as singletons. The source material was PBMCs, sampled around atezolizumab (anti-PD-L1) treatment. These receptors all stem from a man between 65 and 85 years old with urothelial cancer. CDR3s include the opening cysteine and the closing phenylalanine or tryptophan. The order of the fields is V gene, J gene, clone size, CDR3 protein. Clone size, where shown, is once, few, many, or a class for clones that have expanded.

>TRBV2|TRBJ2-3|NA
CASSGGLAGGTDTQYF
>TRBV6-1|TRBJ2-5|NA
CASSGLAGVVKQETQYF
>TRBV10-3|TRBJ2-7|few
CAISAGQDEQYF
>TRBV6-4|TRBJ1-3|NA
CASSPTRNRPGNTIYF
>TRBV2|TRBJ1-5|NA
CASSWTISSNQPQHF
>TRBV4-2|TRBJ2-7|once
CASSQVLSGGTLFTYEQYF
>TRBV18|TRBJ2-7|NA
CASSPSGRAGSGEQYF
>TRBV5-1|TRBJ2-1|NA
CASSLSGSSAGSNEQFF
>TRBV5-1|TRBJ2-4|few
CASSLGHKNIQYF
>TRBV13|TRBJ2-2|NA
CASRTQGNTGELFF
>TRBV7-9|TRBJ2-2|NA
CASSLKLAELNTGELFF
>TRBV18|TRBJ2-1|NA
CASSPRRGAGYNEQFF
>TRBV12-5|TRBJ2-2|NA
CASGLDQVGELFF
>TRBV29-1|TRBJ2-3|few
CSVGLTGGYTDTQYF
>TRBV2|TRBJ2-7|few
CASARTSAFYEQYF
>TRBV7-7|TRBJ2-1|NA
CASSLTSGRVNEQFF
>TRBV6-1|TRBJ2-7|once
CASSEGGLGQYF
>TRBV18|TRBJ1-1|NA
CASSSRGDTEAFF
>TRBV2|TRBJ2-1|NA
CATGEAGLVNEQFF
>TRBV5-4|TRBJ2-7|NA
CASSLEGGPGSYEQYF
>TRBV28|TRBJ2-5|NA
CASSLSGGQETQYF
>TRBV19|TRBJ2-7|NA
CASSRQGSGQYF
>TRBV4-1|TRBJ1-2|few
CASSQLALPRGARGYTF
>TRBV18|TRBJ2-3|NA
CASSLTETDTQYF
>TRBV5-8|TRBJ2-7|NA
CASSPRLGVTYEQYF
>TRBV2|TRBJ2-3|NA
CASSDLISTDTQYF
>TRBV30|TRBJ2-7|NA
CAWSVGGAAYEQYF
>TRBV6-4|TRBJ2-2|NA
CASRRNPSGTGELFF
>TRBV30|TRBJ2-7|NA
CAWNLAGEQYF
>TRBV7-3|TRBJ2-1|few
CASSPQTGAYNEQFF
>TRBV5-6|TRBJ1-5|NA
CASSRGQGREQPQHF
>TRBV19|TRBJ2-3|NA
CASSPGTGGTDTQYF
>TRBV19|TRBJ2-1|NA
CASSMARGTRLAPIDEQFF
>TRBV5-4|TRBJ2-7|few
CASSFTGVHSYEQYF
>TRBV7-2|TRBJ2-6|NA
CASSIDSTSGANVLTF
>TRBV13|TRBJ2-3|NA
CASSPSGSYLTDTQYF
>TRBV19|TRBJ2-1|NA
CASSIVGLAGGEQFF
>TRBV6-1|TRBJ1-1|NA
CASSPTAFSTEAFF
>TRBV5-3|TRBJ2-7|NA
CARSFVPGRRGHEQYF
>TRBV30|TRBJ2-6|NA
CAWRRARTGANVLTF
>TRBV5-1|TRBJ2-1|once
CASSLAGAASYNEQFF
>TRBV11-2|TRBJ2-7|NA
CASRNLRTIYEQYF
>TRBV28|TRBJ1-1|NA
CASNPTGVVTEAFF